The rows below give T cell receptor beta chains drawn from one sample of a study of sequential checkpoint blockade in melanoma. Using immunoSEQ multiplex PCR, the repertoire was profiled, and TCRdb retains in-frame clones only, with some absent. The table includes about 5,000 clones, 15% to 20% detected once. The sample here was tumor tissue (inferred from file names), taken from a patient given nivolumab and ipilimumab in sequence. The receptors shown here come from a human donor with melanoma. CDR3s include the opening cysteine and the closing phenylalanine or tryptophan. Fields, in order: J gene, V gene, CDR3 protein.

TRBJ2-1	TRBV6-8	CASSSTVYNEQFF
TRBJ1-4	TRBV11-3	CASSLPGPRSEKLFF
TRBJ2-7	TRBV9	CASSVGGSPYEQYF
TRBJ2-5	TRBV4-1	CASSQARGETQYF
TRBJ2-1	TRBV4-1	CASSQEWRGGNEQFF
TRBJ2-6	TRBV12-5	CASLRRGTGANVLTF
TRBJ1-6	TRBV11-3	CASSLERTGGSSPLHF
TRBJ1-2	TRBV19	CASSIDYYSRDYGYTF
TRBJ2-2	TRBV19	CASSSGPLTGELFF
TRBJ2-7	TRBV5-1	CASSPGTSWGEQYF
TRBJ2-5	TRBV12-5	CASSLDRGPGETQYF
TRBJ2-3	TRBV7-7	CASSPMVAGGTDTQYF
TRBJ2-7	TRBV5-1	CASSRDRSWDEQYF
TRBJ2-7	TRBV11-3	CASSPRGLAGAAYEQYF
TRBJ1-2	TRBV30	CASDRGHGYTF
TRBJ1-3	TRBV7-5	CASSLDGPSSGNTIYF
TRBJ1-5	TRBV28	CASRGGNQPQHF
TRBJ2-1	TRBV12-5	CASGSGYEQFF
TRBJ2-7	TRBV18	CASSPDLSTTGYEQYF
TRBJ1-1	TRBV11-3	CASTIDSPNTEAFF
TRBJ1-4	TRBV7-4	CASSSPPGEKLFF
TRBJ2-1	TRBV6-8	CASSYSGGGNEQFF
TRBJ2-3	TRBV19	CASSSGTSLGATQYF
TRBJ2-5	TRBV19	CASSIGTQETQYF
TRBJ2-3	TRBV23-1	CASKDLSGDTQYF
TRBJ2-5	TRBV6-8	CATAPLATPQETQYF
TRBJ2-3	TRBV18	CASSPRLVAGERASTDTQYF
TRBJ2-5	TRBV11-3	CASSLGAGLQETQYF
TRBJ2-3	TRBV11-3	CASSSGGVADTQYF
TRBJ2-7	TRBV5-1	CASSDGTGTYEQYF
TRBJ1-1	TRBV1	CASSQVPRANTEAFF
TRBJ1-5	TRBV10-2	CASSESWGSNQPQHF
TRBJ1-1	TRBV11-3	CASSQGQGMGNTEAFF
TRBJ2-2	TRBV19	CASGTGVYTGELFF
TRBJ2-3	TRBV6-8	CASSRKPGETDTQYF
TRBJ2-3	TRBV6-8	CASRGQGQGGTQYF
TRBJ1-2	TRBV23-1	CASSHGGTYGYTF
TRBJ1-5	TRBV28	CASRYQGVSNQPQHF
TRBJ1-1	TRBV18	CASTGAAFMNTEAFF
TRBJ1-4	TRBV15	CATSRLQGPGNEKLFF
TRBJ2-2	TRBV9	CASSVGDSTGELFF
TRBJ1-3	TRBV11-3	CASSSPDTLSGNTIYF
TRBJ2-2	TRBV19	CASSITGFTGELFF
TRBJ1-1	TRBV6-8	CAIKDTVNTEAFF
TRBJ2-7	TRBV28	CASSLNLTDPVLGQYF
TRBJ1-1	TRBV4-1	CASSQDRGDPEAFF
TRBJ2-7	TRBV5-1	CASSSGQGSAYEQYF
TRBJ2-5	TRBV6-8	CASSYNTGGLRETQYF
TRBJ2-1	TRBV6-8	CASRPGQGTVREQFF
TRBJ2-2	TRBV19	CASGANTGELFF